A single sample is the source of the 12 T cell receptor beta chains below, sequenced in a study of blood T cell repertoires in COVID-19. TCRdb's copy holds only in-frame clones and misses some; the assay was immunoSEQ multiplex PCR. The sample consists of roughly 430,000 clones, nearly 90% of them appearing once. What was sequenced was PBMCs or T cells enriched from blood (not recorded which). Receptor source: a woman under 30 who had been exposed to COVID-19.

The CDR3 DNA is TGCGCCAGCAGCCAAGATGTCGACAGGGGAAGCCCCTACAATGAGCAGTTCTTC. It translates to CASSQDVDRGSPYNEQFF. V usage is TRBV4-3 and J usage is TRBJ2-1, with TRBD1 matching over 8 bases. Germline CDR1 reads LGHNA; CDR2 reads YSLEER. This CDR3 has 18 amino acids. V shed 0 bases, J shed 2 bases, and the junction held 9 bases outside the gene matches.

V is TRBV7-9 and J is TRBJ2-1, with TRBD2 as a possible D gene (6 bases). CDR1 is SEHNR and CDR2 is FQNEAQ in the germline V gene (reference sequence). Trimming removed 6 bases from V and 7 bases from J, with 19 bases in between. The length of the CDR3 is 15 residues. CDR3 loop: CASRRDFQSRNEQFF. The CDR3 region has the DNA TGTGCCAGCAGAAGGGACTTCCAGAGCAGAAATGAGCAGTTCTTC. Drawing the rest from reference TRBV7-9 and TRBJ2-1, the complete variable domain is DTGVSQNPRHKITKRGQNVTFRCDPISEHNRLYWYRQTLGQGPEFLTYFQNEAQLEKSRLLSDRFSAERPKGSFSTLEIQRTEQGDSAMYLCASRRDFQSRNEQFFGPGTRLTVL.

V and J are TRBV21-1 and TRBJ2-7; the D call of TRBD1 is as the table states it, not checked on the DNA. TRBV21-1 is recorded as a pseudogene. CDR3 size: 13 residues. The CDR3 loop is CASSHYRVYEQYF. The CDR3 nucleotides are TGTGCCAGCAGCCATTACAGGGTTTACGAGCAGTACTTC.

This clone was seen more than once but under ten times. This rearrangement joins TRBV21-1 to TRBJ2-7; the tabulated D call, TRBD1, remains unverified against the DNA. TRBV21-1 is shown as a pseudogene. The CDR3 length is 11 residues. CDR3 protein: CAPGSTYEQYF. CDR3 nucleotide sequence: TGTGCCCCTGGCAGTACCTACGAGCAGTACTTC.

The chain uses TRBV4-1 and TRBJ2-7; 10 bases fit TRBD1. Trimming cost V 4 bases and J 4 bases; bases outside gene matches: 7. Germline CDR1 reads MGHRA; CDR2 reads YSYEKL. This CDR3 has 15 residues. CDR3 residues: CASSRTGQGNYEQYF. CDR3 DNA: TGCGCCAGCAGCCGAACGGGACAGGGGAATTACGAGCAGTACTTC.

The CDR3 reads CASSHGRADTQYF. In nucleotides, the CDR3 is TGTGCCAGCAGCCACGGTCGAGCAGATACGCAGTATTTT. V usage is TRBV7-9 and J usage is TRBJ2-3; D is undetermined. The CDR3 runs 13 residues. V was shortened by 5 bases and J by 4 bases, with 10 bases between the two germline ends. Germline V gene lookup returns CDR1 SEHNR and CDR2 FQNEAQ (reference sequence).

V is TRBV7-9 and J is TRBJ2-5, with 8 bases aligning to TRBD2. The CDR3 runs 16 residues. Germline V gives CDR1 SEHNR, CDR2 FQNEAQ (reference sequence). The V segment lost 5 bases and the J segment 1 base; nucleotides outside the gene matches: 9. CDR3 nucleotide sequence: TGTGCCAGCAGCCAACGCGCGGGAGGCCCCCAAGAGACCCAGTACTTC. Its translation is CASSQRAGGPQETQYF.

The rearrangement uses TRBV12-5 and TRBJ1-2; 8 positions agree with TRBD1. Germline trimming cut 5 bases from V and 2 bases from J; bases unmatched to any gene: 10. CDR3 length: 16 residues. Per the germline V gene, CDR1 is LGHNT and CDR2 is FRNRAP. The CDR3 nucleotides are TGTGCTAGTGGTCCTCACGACAGGGGCGGAAACTATGGCTACACCTTC. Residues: CASGPHDRGGNYGYTF.

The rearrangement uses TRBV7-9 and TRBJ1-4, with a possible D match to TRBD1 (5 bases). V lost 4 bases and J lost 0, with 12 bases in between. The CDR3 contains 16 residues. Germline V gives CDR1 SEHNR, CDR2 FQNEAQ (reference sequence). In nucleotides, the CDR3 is TGTGCCAGCAGCTACGGCGGGACGGCAACTAATGAAAAACTGTTTTTT. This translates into CASSYGGTATNEKLFF. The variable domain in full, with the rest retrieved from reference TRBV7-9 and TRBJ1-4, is DTGVSQNPRHKITKRGQNVTFRCDPISEHNRLYWYRQTLGQGPEFLTYFQNEAQLEKSRLLSDRFSAERPKGSFSTLEIQRTEQGDSAMYLCASSYGGTATNEKLFFGSGTQLSVL.

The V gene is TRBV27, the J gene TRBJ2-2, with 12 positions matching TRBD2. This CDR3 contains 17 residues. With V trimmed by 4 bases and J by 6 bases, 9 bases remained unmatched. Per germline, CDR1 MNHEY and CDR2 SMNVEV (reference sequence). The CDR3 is CASSYAASGRAPGELFF. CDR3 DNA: TGTGCCAGCAGTTATGCGGCTAGCGGGAGGGCCCCCGGGGAGCTGTTTTTT.

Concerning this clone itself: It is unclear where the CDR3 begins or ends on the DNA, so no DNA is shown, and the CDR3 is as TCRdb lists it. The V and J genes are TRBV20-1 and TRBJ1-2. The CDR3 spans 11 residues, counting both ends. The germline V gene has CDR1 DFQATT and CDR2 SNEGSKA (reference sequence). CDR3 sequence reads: CSAPSSSGYTF.

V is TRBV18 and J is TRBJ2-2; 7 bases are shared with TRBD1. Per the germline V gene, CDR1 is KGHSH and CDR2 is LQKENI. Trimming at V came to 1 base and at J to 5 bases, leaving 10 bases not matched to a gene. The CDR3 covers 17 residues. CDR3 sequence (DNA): TGTGCCAGCTCACCACGGTTTCAGAGCAGGGGGACCGGGGAGCTGTTTTTT. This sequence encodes CASSPRFQSRGTGELFF.